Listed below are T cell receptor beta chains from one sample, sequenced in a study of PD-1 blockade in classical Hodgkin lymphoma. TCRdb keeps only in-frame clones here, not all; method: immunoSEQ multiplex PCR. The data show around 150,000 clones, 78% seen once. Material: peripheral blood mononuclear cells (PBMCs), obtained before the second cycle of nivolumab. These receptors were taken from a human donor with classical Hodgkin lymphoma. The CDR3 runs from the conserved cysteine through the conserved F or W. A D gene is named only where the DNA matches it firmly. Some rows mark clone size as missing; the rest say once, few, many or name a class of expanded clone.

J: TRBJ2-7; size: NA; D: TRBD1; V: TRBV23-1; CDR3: CASRSGTGLIIGSGPNYEQYF; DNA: TGCGCCAGCAGATCCGGGACAGGGTTGATTATTGGGTCAGGACCCAACTACGAGCAGTACTTC
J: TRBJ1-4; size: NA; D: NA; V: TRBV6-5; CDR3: CASSRRQGNEKLFF; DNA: TGTGCCAGCAGTCGGCGGCAGGGTAATGAAAAACTGTTTTTT
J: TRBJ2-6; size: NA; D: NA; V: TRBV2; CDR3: CASSDDWGAGANVLTF; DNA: TGTGCCAGCAGTGATGATTGGGGGGCTGGGGCCAACGTCCTGACTTTC
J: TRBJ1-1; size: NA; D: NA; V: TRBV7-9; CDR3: CASSFPGPTEAFF; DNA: TGTGCCAGCAGCTTTCCAGGCCCCACTGAAGCTTTCTTT
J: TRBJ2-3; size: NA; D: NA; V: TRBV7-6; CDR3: CASSSATDTQYF; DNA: TGTGCCAGCAGCTCCGCCACAGATACGCAGTATTTT
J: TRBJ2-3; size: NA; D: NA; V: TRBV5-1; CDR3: CASSLQGASTDTQYF; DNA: TGCGCCAGCAGCCTTCAAGGGGCATCCACAGATACGCAGTATTTT
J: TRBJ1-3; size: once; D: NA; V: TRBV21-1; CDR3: CASSAAGPGNTIYF; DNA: TGTGCCAGCAGCGCGGCTGGTCCTGGAAACACCATATATTTT
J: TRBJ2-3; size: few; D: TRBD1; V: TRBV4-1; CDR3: CASSPWGTGGLVDTQYF; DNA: TGCGCCAGCAGCCCTTGGGGGACAGGGGGCCTGGTGGATACGCAGTATTTT
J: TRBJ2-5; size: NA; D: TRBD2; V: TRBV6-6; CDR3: CASSYSGLAEETQYF; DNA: TGTGCCAGCAGTTACTCGGGGCTAGCGGAAGAGACCCAGTACTTC
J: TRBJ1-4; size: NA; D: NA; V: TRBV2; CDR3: CASSPGRLNEKLFF; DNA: TGTGCCAGCAGCCCCGGTAGATTAAATGAAAAACTGTTTTTT
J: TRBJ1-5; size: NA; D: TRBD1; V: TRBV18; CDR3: CASSRRFTGTGPAAQHF; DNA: TGTGCCAGCTCACGAAGATTCACCGGGACAGGCCCCGCCGCCCAGCATTTT
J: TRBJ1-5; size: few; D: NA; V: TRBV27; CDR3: CASRRTVDNQPQHF; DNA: TGTGCCAGCAGGCGGACGGTTGACAATCAGCCCCAGCATTTT
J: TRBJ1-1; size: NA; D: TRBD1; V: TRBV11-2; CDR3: CASSANRGPAEAFF; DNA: TGTGCCAGCAGCGCTAACAGGGGGCCGGCTGAAGCTTTCTTT
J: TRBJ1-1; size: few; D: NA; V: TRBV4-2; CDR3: CASSQGANTEAFF; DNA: TGTGCCAGCAGCCAAGGGGCGAACACTGAAGCTTTCTTT
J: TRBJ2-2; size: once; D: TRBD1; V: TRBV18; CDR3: CASSPRDRAPNTGELFF; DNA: TGTGCCAGCTCACCAAGAGACAGGGCCCCGAACACCGGGGAGCTGTTTTTT
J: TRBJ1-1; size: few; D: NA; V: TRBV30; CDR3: CAWSSANTEAFF; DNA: TGTGCCTGGAGTTCAGCGAACACTGAAGCTTTCTTT
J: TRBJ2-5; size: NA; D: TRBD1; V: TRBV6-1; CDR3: CASNQGAFETQYF; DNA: TGTGCCAGCAATCAGGGGGCCTTTGAGACCCAGTACTTC
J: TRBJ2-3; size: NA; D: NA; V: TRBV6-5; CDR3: CASRAGTDTQYF; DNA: TGTGCCAGCAGGGCAGGAACAGATACGCAGTATTTT
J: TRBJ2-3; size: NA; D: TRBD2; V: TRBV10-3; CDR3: CATGSGEKDTQYF; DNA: TGTGCCACAGGTAGCGGGGAAAAAGATACGCAGTATTTT
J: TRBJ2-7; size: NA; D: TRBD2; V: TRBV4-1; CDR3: CASSQDASGSTYEQYF; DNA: TGCGCCAGCAGCCAAGATGCTAGCGGGTCGACCTACGAGCAGTACTTC
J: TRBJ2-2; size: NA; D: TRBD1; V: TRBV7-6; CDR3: CASSFITRGQSFTGELFF; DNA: TGTGCCAGCAGCTTCATCACAAGGGGACAGAGTTTCACCGGGGAGCTGTTTTTT
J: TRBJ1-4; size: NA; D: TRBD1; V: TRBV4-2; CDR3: CASSLGTAKNEKLFF; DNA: TGTGCCAGCAGCTTGGGGACAGCAAAAAATGAAAAACTGTTTTTT
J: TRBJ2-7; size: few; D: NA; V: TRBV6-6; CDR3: CAASGTHYEQYF; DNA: TGTGCCGCCTCCGGGACTCATTACGAGCAGTACTTC
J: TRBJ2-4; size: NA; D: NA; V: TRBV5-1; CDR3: CASRPEGVENIQYF; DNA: TGCGCCAGCAGGCCCGAGGGGGTGGAAAACATTCAGTACTTC
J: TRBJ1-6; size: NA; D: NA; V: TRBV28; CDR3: CASSETAGNSPLHF; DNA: TGTGCCAGCAGCGAGACAGCCGGAAATTCACCCCTCCACTTT
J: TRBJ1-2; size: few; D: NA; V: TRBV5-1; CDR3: CASSLAGRNYGYTF; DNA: TGCGCCAGCAGCTTGGCGGGACGGAACTATGGCTACACCTTC
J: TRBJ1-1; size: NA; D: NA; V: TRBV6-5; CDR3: CASSWNTEAFF; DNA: TGTGCCAGCAGCTGGAACACTGAAGCTTTCTTT
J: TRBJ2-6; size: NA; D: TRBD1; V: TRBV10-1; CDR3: CASLKTGAHTGANVLTF; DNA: TGCGCCAGCTTAAAGACAGGGGCACACACTGGGGCCAACGTCCTGACTTTC
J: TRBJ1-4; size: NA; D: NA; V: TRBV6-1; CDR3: CASSWGGIEKLFF; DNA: TGTGCCAGCAGTTGGGGGGGGATCGAAAAACTGTTTTTT
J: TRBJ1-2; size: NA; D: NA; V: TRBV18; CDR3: CASSPNRENYGYTF; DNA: TGTGCCAGCTCACCAAACAGGGAGAACTATGGCTACACCTTC
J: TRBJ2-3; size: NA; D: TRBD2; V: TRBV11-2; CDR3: CASSLEPASGGARGTDTQYF; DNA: TGTGCCAGCAGCTTAGAGCCCGCTAGCGGGGGGGCCCGAGGCACAGATACGCAGTATTTT
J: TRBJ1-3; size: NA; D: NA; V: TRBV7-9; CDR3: CASTSEGNTIYF; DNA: TGTGCCAGCACCTCCGAAGGAAACACCATATATTTT
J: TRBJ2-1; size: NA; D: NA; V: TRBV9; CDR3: CASGRDFTYNEQFF; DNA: TGTGCCAGCGGACGGGACTTTACCTACAATGAGCAGTTCTTC